These 19 T cell receptor beta chains were sequenced from one sample in a study of tumor and adjacent non-tumor tissue in lung cancer. This sample's RNA came from whole unsorted tissue. Distant lung tissue was collected more than 3 cm away from the tumor edge. The library came from three nested PCR rounds adapted from ARM-PCR protocols. MiXCR was run by TCRdb on the multiplex PCR reads, yielding one entry per CDR3 protein. The sample lists approximately 68,000 distinct CDR3 sequences; around 82% were seen once. The sequencing input was distant non-tumor lung tissue. The receptors stem from a man between 60 and 75 years old with non-small cell lung cancer.

Concerning this clonotype: A read error may explain this, as a much larger clone is one base away. Because the CDR3 is missing its conserved closing phenylalanine or tryptophan, this is likely a read error. This chain joins TRBV20-1 and TRBJ1-1; D is possibly TRBD1 (6 bases). CDR1 is DFQATT and CDR2 is SNEGSKA in the germline V gene (reference sequence). Trimming stripped 1 base from V and 6 bases from J, with 18 bases between. This CDR3 is 15 amino acids long. CDR3 coding DNA: TGCAGTGCTAGAGTGGGACACCGTTTTTGGGCTGAAGCTTTCTCT. It specifies CSARVGHRFWAEAFS.

This clonotype was seen ten or more times. The J gene is TRBJ1-6, the V gene TRBV30; no reliable D call. Trimming removed 5 bases from V and 7 bases from J, with 9 bases in between. Germline lookup yields CDR1 GTSNPN and CDR2 SVGIG (reference sequence). The CDR3 covers 12 residues. The CDR3: CAWGSGNSPLHF. The CDR3 nucleotides are TGTGCCTGGGGAAGCGGGAATTCACCCCTCCACTTT.

This clonotype was detected ten times or more. For the CDR3, the DNA is TGTGCCTGGAGGGGGGGTCAGGGTCACTACGAGCAGTACTTC. Encoded protein: CAWRGGQGHYEQYF. V usage is TRBV30 and J usage is TRBJ2-7; D perhaps matches TRBD2 (6 bases). Germline CDR1 is GTSNPN and CDR2 is SVGIG (reference sequence). Trimming removed 3 bases at V and 3 bases at J, with 15 bases between. The length of the CDR3 is 14 residues.

The chain employs TRBV28 and TRBJ1-5; no clear D gene. The V gene's germline CDR1 is MDHEN and CDR2 SYDVKM. The CDR3 has 14 residues. CDR3 coding DNA: TGTACCACCAGTTTAGGAGGGAACGGGCAGCCCCAGCATTTT. Residues: CTTSLGGNGQPQHF.

About this clonotype: The junction differs from germline at one of its ends, possibly a read error. J is TRBJ2-7 and V is TRBV7-2; the D gene could be TRBD1 or TRBD2 (6 bases each). Germline lookup yields CDR1 SGHTA and CDR2 FQGNSA. The CDR3 runs 14 residues. CDR3 in DNA: TGTGCCAACAGCTGGGGGACATTGGGAGGAGAGCAATACTTC. Its translation: CANSWGTLGGEQYF.

In this sample, this clonotype turned up once. The rearrangement uses TRBV7-9 and TRBJ1-1; tentative D call: TRBD1 (5 bases). This CDR3 comprises 15 residues. Trimming cost V 3 bases and J 1 base, with 12 bases left between them. Germline V gene lookup returns CDR1 SEHNR and CDR2 FQNEAQ (reference sequence). The CDR3 DNA sequence: TGTGCCAGCAGCTTCAGGGAGATGGGGAACACTGAAGCTTTCTTT. It translates to CASSFREMGNTEAFF.

The gene calls are TRBV28 and TRBJ2-7, with D possibly being TRBD1 (5 bases). With 9 bases removed from V and 3 bases from J, the gap between germline ends came to 27 bases. CDR1 is MDHEN and CDR2 is SYDVKM in the germline V gene. This CDR3 contains 17 residues. CDR3 amino acids: CASNTGHIRRSFYEQYF. The DNA of the CDR3 is TGTGCCAGTAATACTGGACATATTAGACGGAGCTTCTACGAGCAGTACTTC.

This chain links TRBV29-1 with TRBJ2-3; 12 bases match TRBD1. The CDR3 covers 15 residues. Per the germline V gene, CDR1 is SQVTM and CDR2 is ANQGSEA. The trim removed 6 bases at V and 6 bases at J, leaving 10 bases unmatched. As DNA, the CDR3 is TGCAGCGTAGGAATCCGGGACAGGGGGCGGGATACGCAGTATTTT. Translated, it gives CSVGIRDRGRDTQYF.

This chain links TRBV12-3 or TRBV12-4 with TRBJ2-2; D gene uncertain. This CDR3 has 14 residues. Between the trimmed V and J ends, which lost 3 bases and 3 bases, there was a span of 8 bases. CDR3 DNA: TGTGCCAGCAGTTTGAACCCGGACACCGGGGAGCTGTTTTTT. This encodes CASSLNPDTGELFF.

This clonotype occurred many times. The chain recombines TRBV4-1 with TRBJ2-7; TRBD2 might be the D (5 bases). Germline-derived CDR1 and CDR2 are MGHRA and YSYEKL. Trimming took 1 base from V and 9 from J, leaving 13 bases between them. The CDR3 length is 13 residues. Here the CDR3 DNA reads TGCGCCAGCAGCCAAGTCCCGGGGTTCGGGCAGTACTTC. Residues: CASSQVPGFGQYF.

The rearrangement uses TRBV9 and TRBJ2-1, with D possibly TRBD2 on 5 matching bases. This CDR3 is built from 18 residues. Germline loops: CDR1 SGDLS, CDR2 YYNGEE. V lost 4 bases, J lost 7 bases, and 27 bases lay in between. The CDR3 is CASSFRGDADGGGNEQFF. The DNA for the CDR3 is TGTGCCAGCAGCTTTCGCGGAGACGCGGACGGAGGCGGGAATGAGCAGTTCTTC.

The chain recombines TRBV11-3 with TRBJ2-4, with 14 bases fitting TRBD2. Trimming cost V 3 bases and J 5 bases; bases outside gene matches: 12. CDR1 is SGHNT, CDR2 YENEEA, per germline. The CDR3 extends over 19 amino acids. The CDR3 is CASSFPGTSGSATQNIQYF. As DNA, the CDR3 is TGTGCCAGCAGCTTTCCCGGGACTAGCGGGAGTGCGACTCAAAACATTCAGTACTTC.

As to this clonotype: At one of its ends the junction is not consistent with the germline gene, which may arise from a read error. The chain recombines TRBV28 with TRBJ2-1, with 8 positions matching TRBD2. CDR3 length: 19 amino acids. Germline assignment: CDR1 MDHEN and CDR2 SYDVKM. This chain's CDR3 is CVSSFGGTGLAGSYNEQFF. The CDR3 DNA is TGTGTCAGCAGTTTTGGAGGGACCGGATTAGCGGGAAGTTACAATGAGCAGTTCTTC.

As to this clonotype: The junction does not match germline at one end; this may be a read error. The chain uses TRBV29-1 and TRBJ2-1, with D perhaps TRBD2 (6 bases). Germline V gene lookup returns CDR1 SQVTM and CDR2 ANQGSEA. CDR3 length equals 15 residues. This CDR3 reads CSVDPYAGTSVEQFF. Here the CDR3 DNA reads TGCAGCGTTGACCCTTACGCCGGGACTTCGGTCGAGCAATTCTTC.

The chain is built from TRBV4-1 and TRBJ2-1; D may be TRBD2 (6 bases). The CDR3 is made up of 15 amino acids. Deletions cut 5 bases from V and 4 bases from J, with 15 bases between. Germline CDR1 reads MGHRA; CDR2 reads YSYEKL. Here the CDR3 DNA reads TGCGCCAGCAGCTCGACTATCGGGGGTTACAATGAGCAGTTCTTC. It translates to CASSSTIGGYNEQFF.

With respect to this clonotype: Germline is not matched at one junction end, which may reflect a read error. This sequence joins TRBV5-4 and TRBJ1-2, with D unresolved. The CDR3 spans 14 residues. CDR1 SGHNT and CDR2 YYREEE come from the germline V gene (reference sequence). CDR3 DNA: TGTTCCAGCAGGCACGACCGGTCTAACTATGGATACGCCTTC. Protein product: CSSRHDRSNYGYAF.

Note on this clonotype: Germline and junction disagree at one end, which may indicate a read error. The chain couples TRBV29-1 to TRBJ2-1; D gene unclear. CDR3 length equals 13 residues. Germline lookup yields CDR1 SQVTM and CDR2 ANQGSEA. The CDR3 DNA sequence: TGCAGCGTTGTTATCGGAAGTTACAATGAACAGTTCTTC. Amino acid sequence: CSVVIGSYNEQFF.

A note on this clonotype: One end of the junction is discordant with germline, which a read error may explain. This chain joins TRBV5-5 and TRBJ2-2, with a possible D match to TRBD1 (5 bases). The length of the CDR3 is 15 residues. Germline CDR1 is SGHKS and CDR2 is YYEKEE (reference sequence). DNA of the CDR3: TGTGTCAGCAGCTTGGACAAGGGATGGACCGGGGAGCTGTTTTTT. It codes for CVSSLDKGWTGELFF.

Details on this clonotype: An end of the junction does not agree with germline; a read error may underlie this. This chain uses TRBV12-3 or TRBV12-4 with TRBJ1-5, with unresolved D. This CDR3 has 11 amino acids. In DNA form, the CDR3 reads TGTGCCAACAGTGGTAATCAGCCCCACCATTTT. Translation gives CANSGNQPHHF.